This TCR beta chain is from a study of blood T cell repertoires in COVID-19. This CDR3 is 14 amino acids long. From germline, CDR1 is SGHNT and CDR2 YYREEE (reference sequence). V lost 0 bases and J lost 7, with 13 bases in between. In the original processing: Nucleated cell counts were estimated from reference gene primer amplification. Using immunoSEQ multiplex PCR, the repertoire was profiled, and TCRdb retains in-frame clones only, with some absent. V and J calls and clone size are copied from that table; D and trimming were computed from the DNA. In the table there are under 200,000 clones, approximately 87% of which are singletons. This clone occurred a few times.

The sequenced sample was peripheral blood. The sequence was obtained from a young man with active or convalescent COVID-19. The rearrangement joins TRBV5-4 to TRBJ1-1; D is unresolved. Here the CDR3 DNA reads TGTGCCAGCAGCTTGGCCCGATGGAGCGATGAAGCTTTCTTT. The encoded protein is CASSLARWSDEAFF.